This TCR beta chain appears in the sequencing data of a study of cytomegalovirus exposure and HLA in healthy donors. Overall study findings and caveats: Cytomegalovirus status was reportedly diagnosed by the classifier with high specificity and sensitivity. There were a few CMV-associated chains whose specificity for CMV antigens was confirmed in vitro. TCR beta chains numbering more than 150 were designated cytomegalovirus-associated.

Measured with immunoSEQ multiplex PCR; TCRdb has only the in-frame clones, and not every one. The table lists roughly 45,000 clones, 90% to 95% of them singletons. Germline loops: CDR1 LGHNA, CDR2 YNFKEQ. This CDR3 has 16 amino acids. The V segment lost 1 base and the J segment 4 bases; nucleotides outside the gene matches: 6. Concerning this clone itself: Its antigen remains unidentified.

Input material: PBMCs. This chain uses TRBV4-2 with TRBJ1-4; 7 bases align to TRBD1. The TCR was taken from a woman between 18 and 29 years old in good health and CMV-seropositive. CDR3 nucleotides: TGTGCCAGCAGCCAAGTTGGGACAGCCCTTAATGAAAAACTGTTTTTT. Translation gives CASSQVGTALNEKLFF.